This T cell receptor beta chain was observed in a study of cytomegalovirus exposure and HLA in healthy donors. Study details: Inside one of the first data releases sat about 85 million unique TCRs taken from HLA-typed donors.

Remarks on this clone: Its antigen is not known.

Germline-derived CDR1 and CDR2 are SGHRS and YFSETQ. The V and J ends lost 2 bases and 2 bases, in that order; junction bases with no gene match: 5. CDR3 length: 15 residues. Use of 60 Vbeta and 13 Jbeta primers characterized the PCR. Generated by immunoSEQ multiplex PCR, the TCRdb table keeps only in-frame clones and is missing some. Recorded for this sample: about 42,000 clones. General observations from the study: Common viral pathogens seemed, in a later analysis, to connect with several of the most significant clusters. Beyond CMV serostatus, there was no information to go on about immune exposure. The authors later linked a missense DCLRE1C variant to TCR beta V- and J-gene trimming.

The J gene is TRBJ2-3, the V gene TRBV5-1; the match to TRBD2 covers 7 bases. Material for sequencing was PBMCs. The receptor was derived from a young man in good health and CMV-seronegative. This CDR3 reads CASSLTSVITDTQYF. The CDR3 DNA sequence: TGCGCCAGCAGCTTAACTAGCGTCATCACAGATACGCAGTATTTT.